This T cell receptor (beta chain) was sequenced in a study of cytomegalovirus exposure and HLA in healthy donors. Study-level background: The study's early data release held about 85 million unique TCRs from HLA-typed donors. Notes on the study in general: Sequencing depth across donors, presence/absence analyses assumed, was roughly uniform. Some V segments could not be told apart, so they were left out, TRBV6-2 and TRBV6-3 among them. Some highly shared sequence variants likely arose as a pipeline artifact.

The CDR3 runs 15 residues. The germline gives CDR1 SGDLS, CDR2 YYNGEE. The ends lost 0 bases at V and 10 bases at J; junction bases unmatched: 10. This clone was observed a single time. Its target is not known. The study ran its PCR with 60 Vbeta and 13 Jbeta primers. Produced via immunoSEQ multiplex PCR; TCRdb's table is partial and in-frame only. The sample includes 65,000 to 100,000 clones, 75% of them seen just once. The sequenced sample consisted of PBMCs. This clonotype was obtained from a man aged 35 to 55 in good health and CMV-seronegative. The chain links TRBV9 to TRBJ2-1; 7 bases are shared with TRBD1. CDR3 bases: TGTGCCAGCAGCGTAGAGGGCAGGGGGAGACCAGAGCAGTTCTTC. Encoded protein: CASSVEGRGRPEQFF.